The TCR beta chain under discussion was sequenced for a study of blood T cell repertoires in COVID-19. On the study more broadly: Samples came from the United States, Italy and Spain, spanning acute and convalescent COVID-19.

Original processing notes: Scientists estimated how many nucleated cells there were by amplifying reference gene primers. TCRdb keeps only in-frame clones here, not all; method: immunoSEQ multiplex PCR. Clone size and the V and J calls come from that table; the DNA yielded D and trimming. The table shows around 8,000 clones, with 86% occurring only once. In its sample, this clone was seen once. From germline, CDR1 is SNHLY and CDR2 FYNNEI. Trimming left V 9 bases short and J 5 bases short, with 13 bases between. The CDR3 totals 12 residues. The chain carries TRBV2 and TRBJ1-1; tentative D call: TRBD1 (5 bases). The source of this sequence is a woman in her sixties with active COVID-19. Input material: peripheral blood. DNA of the CDR3: TGTGCCAGAGTCCAAAGGGGAACTGAAGCTTTCTTT. Translated, it gives CARVQRGTEAFF.